This T cell receptor (beta chain) was sequenced during a study of T cell responses to AZD1222 COVID-19 vaccine. Study background: Combined were second doses at about 4 or about 12 weeks. Study results and caveats: Among spike-specific TCRs, nearly half reportedly target unmutated variant regions.

A remark on this clone: Its antigen is undetermined.

Looked up from germline, CDR1 is SGDLS and CDR2 is YYNGEE. CDR3 length: 14 amino acids. With 0 bases removed from V and 4 bases from J, the gap between germline ends came to 8 bases. Libraries were prepared by immunoSEQ multiplex PCR; TCRdb keeps only in-frame clonotypes and omits some of them. The sample lists roughly 150,000 clones, about 94% occurring once. Sequencing used peripheral blood, obtained on day 0 of AZD1222 vaccination. The receptor comes from an adult in good health. The V and J genes are TRBV9 and TRBJ2-1, with D unclear. The CDR3 region is CASSVGGLYNEQFF. CDR3 in DNA: TGTGCCAGCAGCGTAGGTGGTTTATACAATGAGCAGTTCTTC.